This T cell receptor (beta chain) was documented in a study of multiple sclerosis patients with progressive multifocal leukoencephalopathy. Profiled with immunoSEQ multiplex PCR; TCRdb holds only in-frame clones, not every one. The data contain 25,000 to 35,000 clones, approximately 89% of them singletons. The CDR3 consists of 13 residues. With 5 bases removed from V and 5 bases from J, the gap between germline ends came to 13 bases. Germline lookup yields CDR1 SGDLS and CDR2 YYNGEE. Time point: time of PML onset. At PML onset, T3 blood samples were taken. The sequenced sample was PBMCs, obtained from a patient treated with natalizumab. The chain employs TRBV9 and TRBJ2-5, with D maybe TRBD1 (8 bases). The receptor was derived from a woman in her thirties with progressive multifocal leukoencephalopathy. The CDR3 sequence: CASRPQGGETQYF. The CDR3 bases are TGTGCCAGCAGGCCACAGGGGGGGGAGACCCAGTACTTC.